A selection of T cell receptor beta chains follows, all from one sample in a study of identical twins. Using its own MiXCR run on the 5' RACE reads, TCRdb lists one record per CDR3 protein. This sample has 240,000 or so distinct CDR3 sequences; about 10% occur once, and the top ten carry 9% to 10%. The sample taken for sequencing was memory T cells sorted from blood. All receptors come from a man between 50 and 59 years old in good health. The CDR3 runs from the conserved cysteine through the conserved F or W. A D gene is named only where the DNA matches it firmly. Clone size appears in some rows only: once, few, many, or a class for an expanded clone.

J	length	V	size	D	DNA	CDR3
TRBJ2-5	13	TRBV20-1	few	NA	TGCAGTGCTCCCCCGGGGAGGAGAGAGACCCAGTACTTC	CSAPPGRRETQYF
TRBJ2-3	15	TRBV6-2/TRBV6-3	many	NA	TGTGCCAGCAGTTACGGGTATGGTGGCACAGATACGCAGTATTTT	CASSYGYGGTDTQYF
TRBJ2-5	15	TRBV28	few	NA	TGTGCCAGCAGTTTGTTCCGGGGGATGAGGGAGACCCAGTACTTC	CASSLFRGMRETQYF
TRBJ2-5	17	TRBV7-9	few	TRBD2	TGTGCCAGCAGCTTATCAAAGCGACTAGCGGGAGTAGAGACCCAGTACTTC	CASSLSKRLAGVETQYF
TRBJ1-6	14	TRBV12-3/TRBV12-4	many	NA	TGTGCCAGCAGCGCCGGGACCCATAATTCACCCCTCCACTTT	CASSAGTHNSPLHF
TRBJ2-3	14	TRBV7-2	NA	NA	TGTGCCAGCAGCTTAGGGGGGAACACAGATACGCTGTATTTT	CASSLGGNTDTLYF
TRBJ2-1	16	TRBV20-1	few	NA	TGCAGTGCTAGAGATACGGAAATGAGCTCCTACAATGAGCAGTTCTTC	CSARDTEMSSYNEQFF
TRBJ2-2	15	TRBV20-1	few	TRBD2	TGCAGTGCTAGAAGGGCGGGAGCGGGCACCGGGGAGCTGTTTTTT	CSARRAGAGTGELFF
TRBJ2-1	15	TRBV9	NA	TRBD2	TGTGCCAGCAGCGTCGGTAGCGGGAGGATTAATGAGCAGTTCTTC	CASSVGSGRINEQFF
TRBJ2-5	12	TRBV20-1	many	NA	TGCAGTGCTAGGTACCCCGGGGAGACCCAGTACTTC	CSARYPGETQYF
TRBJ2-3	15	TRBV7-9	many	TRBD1	TGTGCCAGCACCTCACCGGACAGGGGGGTTGGTACGCAGTATTTT	CASTSPDRGVGTQYF
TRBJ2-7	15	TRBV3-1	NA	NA	TGTGCCAGCAGCCAAGCCGCAGGGGCAGGCTACGAGCAGTACTTC	CASSQAAGAGYEQYF
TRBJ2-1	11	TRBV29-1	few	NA	TGCAGCGTTGAAAGCCGACACGAGCAGTTCTTC	CSVESRHEQFF
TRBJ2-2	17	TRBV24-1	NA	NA	TGTGCCACCAGTGCCCCTTGGGAAGGAAAGCTCACCGGGGAGCTGTTTTTT	CATSAPWEGKLTGELFF
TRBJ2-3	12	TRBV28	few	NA	TGTGCAGCCCAGCGAGCCACAGATACGCAGTATTTT	CAAQRATDTQYF
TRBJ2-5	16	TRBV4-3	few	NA	TGCGCCAGCAGCCAAGAATACTCCGGGGGATTTGAGACCCAGTACTTC	CASSQEYSGGFETQYF
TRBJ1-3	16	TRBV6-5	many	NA	TGTGCCAGCAGTTACTCGGAACGAAGCTCTGGAAACACCATATATTTT	CASSYSERSSGNTIYF
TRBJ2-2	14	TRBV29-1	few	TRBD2	TGCAGCGTCTACGGGGGGGGGAACACCGGGGAGCTGTTTTTT	CSVYGGGNTGELFF
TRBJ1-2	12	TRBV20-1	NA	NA	TGCAGTGCCCGCGGACAGCTCTATGGCTACACCTTC	CSARGQLYGYTF
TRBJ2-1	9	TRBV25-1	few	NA	TGTGCCAGCCACAATGAGCAGTTCTTC	CASHNEQFF
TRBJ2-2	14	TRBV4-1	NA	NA	TGCGCCAGCAGCCAACAACAGAGTAACGGGGAGCTGTTTTTT	CASSQQQSNGELFF
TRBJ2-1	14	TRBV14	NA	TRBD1	TGTGCCAGCAGCCAAGCCCACAGGGGCGGTGAGCAGTTCTTC	CASSQAHRGGEQFF
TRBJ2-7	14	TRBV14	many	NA	TGTGCCAGCAGCCTTCTGGGACTCGACTACGAGCAGTACTTC	CASSLLGLDYEQYF
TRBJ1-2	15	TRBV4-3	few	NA	TGCGCCAGCAGCCAAGATCTTGGGACACATTATGGCTACACCTTC	CASSQDLGTHYGYTF
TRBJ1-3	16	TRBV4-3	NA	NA	TGCGCCAGCAGCCAAGGTCAGGGGCAGGGTGGAAACACCATATATTTT	CASSQGQGQGGNTIYF
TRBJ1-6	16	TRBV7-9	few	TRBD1	TGTGCCAGCAGCTTCCGGGGGGACAGAGGGGATTCACCCCTCCACTTT	CASSFRGDRGDSPLHF
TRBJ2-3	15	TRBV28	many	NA	TGTGCCAGCAGTTTCTCTCCCAACCGAGCAGATACGCAGTATTTT	CASSFSPNRADTQYF
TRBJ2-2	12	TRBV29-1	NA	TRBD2	TGCAGCGGGGGGGGAGCCACCGGGGAGCTGTTTTTT	CSGGGATGELFF
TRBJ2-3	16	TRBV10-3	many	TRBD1	TGTGCCATCAGCCTCCGGACAGGGGAACCCACAGATACGCAGTATTTT	CAISLRTGEPTDTQYF
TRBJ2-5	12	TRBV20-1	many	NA	TGCAGTGCCTCTGGGCCCAGAGAGACCCAGTACTTC	CSASGPRETQYF
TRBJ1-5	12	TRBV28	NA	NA	TGTGCCAGCAGTTTCGGAAATCAGCCCCAGCATTTT	CASSFGNQPQHF